A single sample is the source of the 7 T cell receptor beta chains below, sequenced in a study of blood T cell repertoires in COVID-19. The assay was immunoSEQ multiplex PCR, and TCRdb's table has in-frame clones only and misses some. The sample consists of over 200,000 clones, about 89% of them appearing once. Source material: peripheral blood. The receptor source for this set is a man aged 35 to 55 who had recovered from COVID-19.

The chain couples TRBV7-2 to TRBJ1-3; no clear D gene. Germline V lookup: CDR1 SGHTA, CDR2 FQGNSA. The CDR3 loop spans 15 amino acids. Trimming took off 8 bases at V and 1 base at J, with 15 bases between the two ends. CDR3 protein: CASHEPPQSGNTIYF. In DNA, the CDR3 is TGTGCCAGCCACGAACCCCCCCAGTCTGGAAACACCATATATTTT. Filled out from reference TRBV7-2 and TRBJ1-3, the complete variable domain reads GAGVSQSPSNKVTEKGKDVELRCDPISGHTALYWYRQSLGQGLEFLIYFQGNSAPDKSGLPSDRFSAERTGGSVSTLTIQRTQQEDSAVYLCASHEPPQSGNTIYFGEGSWLTVV.

The V call is TRBV3-1 (or the pseudogene TRBV3-2), the J call TRBJ2-2; 8 bases agree with TRBD1. CDR1 is LGHDT, CDR2 YNNKEL, per germline (reference sequence). The CDR3 consists of 16 residues. Unmatched junction bases numbered 10, after V lost 5 bases and J lost 5 bases. The CDR3: CASSVYIWTGTGELFF. The CDR3 bases are TGTGCCAGCAGCGTCTATATCTGGACAGGGACCGGGGAGCTGTTTTTT.

This rearrangement joins TRBV9 to TRBJ1-1; tentatively, D is TRBD1 (6 bases). The germline V gene encodes CDR1 SGDLS and CDR2 YYNGEE. The CDR3 is 17 amino acids. With 4 bases removed from V and 0 bases from J, the gap between germline ends came to 19 bases. CDR3 nucleotide sequence: TGTGCCAGCAGCAATAGGGGGGGCGAGAACATGAACACTGAAGCTTTCTTT. It codes for CASSNRGGENMNTEAFF.

V is TRBV5-6 and J is TRBJ2-7; 10 positions agree with TRBD2. The CDR3 runs to 14 residues. V shed 4 bases and J 1 base; nucleotides not matched to a gene: 2. CDR1 is SGHDT, CDR2 YYEEEE, per germline. The CDR3 reads CASSQAGGSYEQYF. The CDR3 DNA reads as TGTGCCAGCAGCCAAGCGGGGGGGTCCTACGAGCAGTACTTC.

V gene TRBV19 combines with J gene TRBJ1-6, with 9 bases that match TRBD1. Trimming took 4 bases from V and 9 from J; bases not matched to a gene: 7. The CDR3 runs 15 residues. Germline CDR1 is LNHDA and CDR2 is SQIVND (reference sequence). DNA of the CDR3: TGTGCCAGTAGTACGAATCGACAGGGGGTTTCACCCCTCCACTTT. Its translation is CASSTNRQGVSPLHF.

The V gene is TRBV6-5, the J gene TRBJ2-1; the D gene is possibly TRBD2 (7 bases). Trimming pared 7 bases from V and 13 bases from J, leaving 17 bases between. CDR1 and CDR2 from the germline V gene are MNHEY and SVGAGI. This CDR3 has 12 amino acids. The chain's CDR3 is CASKEGGASQFF. The CDR3 DNA sequence: TGTGCCAGCAAAGAGGGGGGGGCGTCTCAGTTCTTC.

The sample holds a few counts of this clone. This sequence joins TRBV9 and TRBJ1-6; possibly TRBD1 for D (6 bases). Looked up from germline, CDR1 is SGDLS and CDR2 is YYNGEE. V lost 2 bases and J lost 6, with 9 bases in between. The CDR3 covers 14 residues. CDR3 sequence (DNA): TGTGCCAGCAGCGTGGGGACATCTAATTCACCCCTCCACTTT. This sequence encodes CASSVGTSNSPLHF.